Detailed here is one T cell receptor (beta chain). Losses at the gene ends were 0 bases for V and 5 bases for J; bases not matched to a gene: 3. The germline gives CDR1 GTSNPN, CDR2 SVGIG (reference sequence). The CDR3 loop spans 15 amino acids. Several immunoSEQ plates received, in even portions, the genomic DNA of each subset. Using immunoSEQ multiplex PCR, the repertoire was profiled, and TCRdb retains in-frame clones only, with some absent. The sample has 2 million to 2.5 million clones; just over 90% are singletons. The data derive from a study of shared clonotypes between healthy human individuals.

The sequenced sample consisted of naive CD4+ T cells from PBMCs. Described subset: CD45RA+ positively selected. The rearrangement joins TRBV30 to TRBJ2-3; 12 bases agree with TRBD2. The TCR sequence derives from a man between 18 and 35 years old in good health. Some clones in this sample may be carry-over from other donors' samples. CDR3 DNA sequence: TGTGCCTGGAGTGTAAAGGGACTAGCGGGAGATACGCAGTATTTT. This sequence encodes CAWSVKGLAGDTQYF.